One and the same sample provided the 18 T cell receptor beta chains below, sequenced in a study of T-cell memory formation after mild COVID-19. MiXCR, run by TCRdb on the 5' RACE reads, gives a single entry per CDR3 protein. In the table there are roughly 400,000 distinct CDR3 sequences, about a sixth of which are singletons. Sequencing was performed on PBMCs or a T cell subset sorted from them (not recorded which). The source is a man younger than 30 who had mild COVID-19 (a few samples of this study predate the infection). Cell type and time point are not known.

The CDR3 loop is CASSSAEFVDTEAFF. The CDR3 nucleotides read TGTGCCAGCAGCTCGGCAGAGTTCGTGGACACTGAAGCTTTCTTT. This rearrangement joins TRBV7-9 to TRBJ1-1, with no clear D. The germline V gene has CDR1 SEHNR and CDR2 FQNEAQ (reference sequence). Deletions cut 4 bases from V and 3 bases from J, with 15 bases between. The CDR3 consists of 15 residues.

The rearrangement joins TRBV11-2 to TRBJ2-1; 7 bases match TRBD2. V lost 2 bases and J lost 6; bases outside the gene matches: 4. CDR1 is SGHAT, CDR2 FQNNGV, per germline. CDR3 size: 14 residues. The chain's CDR3 is CASSLFGTTNEQFF. Written as DNA, the CDR3 is TGTGCCAGCAGCTTATTTGGGACTACCAATGAGCAGTTCTTC.

The table lists this clonotype with a few counts. The rearrangement links TRBV7-8 to TRBJ1-1; D not certain. The CDR3 runs 14 residues. Per germline, CDR1 SGHVS and CDR2 FQNEAQ. The germline V and J ends were trimmed by 5 bases and 11 bases, with 21 bases remaining between them. The CDR3 DNA sequence: TGTGCCAGCAGCCTAGGTGGGGTTGGGCAGAGGGCTTTCTTT. Translating gives CASSLGGVGQRAFF. Based on the CDR3 plus reference TRBV7-8 and TRBJ1-1, the full variable domain is GAGVSQSPRYKVAKRGQDVALRCDPISGHVSLFWYQQALGQGPEFLTYFQNEAQLDKSGLPSDRFFAERPEGSVSTLKIQRTQQEDSAVYLCASSLGGVGQRAFFGQGTRLTVV.

This clonotype was counted between two and nine times. V and J are TRBV12-3 or TRBV12-4 and TRBJ2-7; tentatively, D is TRBD2 (5 bases). The V end was cut by 3 bases, the J end by 0 bases, with 12 bases between. This CDR3 is built from 15 residues. DNA for the CDR3: TGTGCCAGCAGTTTCTTCGGGGTGTGCTCCTACGAGCAGTACGTC. Residues: CASSFFGVCSYEQYV.

V is TRBV11-2 and J is TRBJ2-1; no clear D. Looked up from germline, CDR1 is SGHAT and CDR2 is FQNNGV. V shed 3 bases and J shed 5 bases, with 5 bases lying between them. This CDR3 spans 12 amino acids. Here the CDR3 reads CASSFVNNEQFF. CDR3 in DNA: TGTGCCAGCAGCTTCGTCAACAATGAGCAGTTCTTC.

Many counts were recorded for this clonotype. This chain connects TRBV4-3 to TRBJ2-3; the D gene is possibly TRBD2 (6 bases). This CDR3 contains 15 residues. Per the germline V gene, CDR1 is LGHNA and CDR2 is YSLEER. The V gene lost 6 bases and the J gene lost 3 bases, with 16 bases spanning the gap. This CDR3 is CASRLGGASTDTQYF. For the CDR3, the DNA is TGCGCCAGCAGACTGGGCGGGGCGAGTACAGATACGCAGTATTTT.

The sample holds a few counts of this clonotype. The genes are TRBV27 and TRBJ2-7; TRBD2 matches at 9 bases. The germline gives CDR1 MNHEY, CDR2 SMNVEV (reference sequence). CDR3 length: 15 residues. V lost 3 bases to trimming and J lost 4 bases; unmatched junction nucleotides: 7. In DNA, the CDR3 is TGTGCCAGCAGTTTTAGAAGCGGGGGGCCGTACGAGCAGTACGTC. It yields the protein CASSFRSGGPYEQYV.

J is TRBJ2-1 and V is TRBV7-2, with 7 positions matching TRBD1. CDR3 length equals 15 residues. The germline V gene has CDR1 SGHTA and CDR2 FQGNSA. Unmatched junction bases numbered 13, after V lost 5 bases and J lost 9 bases. The CDR3 reads CASSIYRGPWGEQFF. The DNA of the CDR3 is TGTGCCAGCAGCATCTACAGGGGCCCGTGGGGTGAGCAGTTCTTC.

This clonotype was counted at least ten times. The chain joins TRBV4-2 to TRBJ2-2, with D unclear. This CDR3 region has 14 residues. CDR1 is LGHNA and CDR2 is YNFKEQ in the germline V gene. V was clipped by 0 bases and J by 4 bases, with 6 bases between them. CDR3 coding DNA: TGTGCCAGCAGCCAAGATTTCGGCACCGGGGAGCTGTTTTTT. This gives the protein CASSQDFGTGELFF.

V usage is TRBV6-5 and J usage is TRBJ1-2; 9 bases agree with TRBD1. With V trimmed by 6 bases and J by 7 bases, 9 bases remained unmatched. This CDR3 comprises 14 residues. Germline loops: CDR1 MNHEY, CDR2 SVGAGI. The CDR3, as DNA: TGTGCCAGCAGACGAACAGGGGGCGTATTTGGCTACACCTTC. Encoded protein: CASRRTGGVFGYTF.

This clonotype has only a few counts. The gene calls are TRBV27 and TRBJ2-2, with D possibly being TRBD2 (5 bases). The CDR3 contains 13 residues. V dropped 7 bases and J dropped 3 bases, with 9 bases sitting between them. CDR1 is MNHEY, CDR2 SMNVEV, per germline (reference sequence). The CDR3, as DNA: TGTGCCAGCATTGAGGGCGACACCGGGGAGCTGTTTTTT. Residues: CASIEGDTGELFF.

This clonotype has a count of ten or more. The CDR3 loop is CASSLALLQLYGGYTF. As DNA, the CDR3 is TGTGCCAGCAGTTTAGCTTTATTACAACTATATGGAGGCTACACCTTC. The chain has TRBV12-3 or TRBV12-4 and TRBJ1-2, with no clear D. This CDR3 comprises 16 residues. V shed 0 bases and J shed 8 bases, with 19 bases lying between them.

The J gene is TRBJ1-1, the V gene TRBV7-3; D is unresolved. CDR1 is SGHTA and CDR2 is FQGTGA in the germline V gene. The V end was cut by 5 bases, the J end by 1 base, with 11 bases between. The CDR3 is 14 residues long. The CDR3 sequence is CASSPGYGNTEAFF. The CDR3 nucleotides are TGTGCCAGCAGCCCGGGGTATGGGAACACTGAAGCTTTCTTT. Variable domain in full (rest from reference TRBV7-3 and TRBJ1-1): GAGVSQTPSNKVTEKGKYVELRCDPISGHTALYWYRQSLGQGPEFLIYFQGTGAADDSGLPNDRFFAVRPEGSVSTLKIQRTERGDSAVYLCASSPGYGNTEAFFGQGTRLTVV.

This clonotype was counted between two and nine times. V usage is TRBV5-1 and J usage is TRBJ1-5, with D possibly matching TRBD1 (5 bases). Germline V CDR1 and CDR2: SGHRS, YFSETQ. V was pared by 5 bases and J by 7 bases, with 16 bases between. This CDR3 contains 14 residues. CDR3 sequence (DNA): TGCGCCAGCAGTCCTGACATGCAGGGCCAGCCCCAGCATTTT. Its protein product is CASSPDMQGQPQHF.

This clonotype came up once. The chain carries TRBV7-2 and TRBJ2-5; TRBD1 is a possible D gene (8 bases). Germline CDR1 and CDR2: SGHTA and FQGNSA. This CDR3 has 15 amino acids. Deletions cut 5 bases from V and 9 bases from J, with 22 bases between. The DNA of the CDR3 is TGTGCCAGCAGCCAGGGACAGGCCACAGGGAGGGCCCAGTACTTC. It is translated as CASSQGQATGRAQYF.

This clonotype was found many times. The chain's CDR3 is CASSLGLRDANEKLFF. The CDR3, as DNA: TGCGCCAGCAGCTTGGGGCTCCGGGACGCTAATGAAAAACTGTTTTTT. This chain connects TRBV5-1 to TRBJ1-4, with a weak D call TRBD1 (5 bases). V was trimmed by 0 bases and J by 3 bases, leaving 12 bases between them. Germline CDR1 SGHRS, CDR2 YFSETQ. The CDR3 is 16 amino acids.

This sequence joins TRBV25-1 and TRBJ2-2; D could derive from TRBD1 or TRBD2 (5 bases each). Germline V gene data show CDR1 as MGHDK and CDR2 as SYGVNS. V shed 2 bases and J shed 5 bases, with 15 bases lying between them. The CDR3 runs 16 residues. The CDR3 loop is CASSEVGAWGTGELFF. CDR3 nucleotides: TGTGCCAGCAGTGAAGTCGGGGCCTGGGGAACCGGGGAGCTGTTTTTT. Complete variable domain (other parts from reference TRBV25-1 and TRBJ2-2): EADIYQTPRYLVIGTGKKITLECSQTMGHDKMYWYQQDPGMELHLIHYSYGVNSTEKGDLSSESTVSRIRTEHFPLTLESARPSHTSQYLCASSEVGAWGTGELFFGEGSRLTVL.

This clonotype has only a few counts. DNA for the CDR3: TGCAGCGTGACCCTCTCTAATGAAAAACTGTTTTTT. Encoded protein: CSVTLSNEKLFF. This chain joins TRBV29-1 and TRBJ1-4, with unresolved D. The CDR3 consists of 12 residues. Trimming stripped 6 bases from V and 3 bases from J, with 8 bases between. The germline V gene encodes CDR1 SQVTM and CDR2 ANQGSEA. The whole variable domain, remainder taken from reference TRBV29-1 and TRBJ1-4, is SAVISQKPSRDICQRGTSLTIQCQVDSQVTMMFWYRQQPGQSLTLIATANQGSEATYESGFVIDKFPISRPNLTFSTLTVSNMSPEDSSIYLCSVTLSNEKLFFGSGTQLSVL.